This TCR beta chain stems from a study of blood T cell repertoires in COVID-19. Study summary: The United States, Italy and Spain supplied acute and convalescent COVID-19 samples. The analysed material was cDNA or gDNA that came from T cells, B-cell-depleted T cells, or PBMCs.

The CDR3 has 15 amino acids. Germline V gene lookup returns CDR1 ENHRY and CDR2 SYGVKD. With V trimmed by 11 bases and J by 6 bases, 12 bases remained unmatched. Authors' analysis steps: Counts of nucleated cells, estimated from reference gene primer amplification, were obtained. Clones were read by immunoSEQ multiplex PCR, and TCRdb kept only the in-frame ones, dropping some. The DNA gave D and trimming, while V, J and clone size come from that table. Of approximately 35,000 clones listed, 78% are singletons. Sequenced input: peripheral blood. This TCR came from a man at least 80 years old with acute or convalescent COVID-19. V usage is TRBV10-3 and J usage is TRBJ2-3; TRBD2 aligns across 12 bases. This CDR3 reads CAASPSGGALDTQYF. The CDR3 nucleotides read TGTGCCGCCTCGCCTAGCGGGGGGGCCTTGGATACGCAGTATTTT.